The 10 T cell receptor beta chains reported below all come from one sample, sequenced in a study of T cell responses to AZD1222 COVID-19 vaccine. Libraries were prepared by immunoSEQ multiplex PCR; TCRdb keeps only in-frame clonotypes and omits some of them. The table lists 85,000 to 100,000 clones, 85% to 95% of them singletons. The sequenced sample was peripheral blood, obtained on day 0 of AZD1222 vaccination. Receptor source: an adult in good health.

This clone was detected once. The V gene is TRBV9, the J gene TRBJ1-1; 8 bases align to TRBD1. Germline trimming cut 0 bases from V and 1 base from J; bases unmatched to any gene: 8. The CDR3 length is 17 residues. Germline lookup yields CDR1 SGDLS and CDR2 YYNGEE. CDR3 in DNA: TGTGCCAGCAGCGTAGTAGGCGTCGGGACAGGGAACACTGAAGCTTTCTTT. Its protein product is CASSVVGVGTGNTEAFF.

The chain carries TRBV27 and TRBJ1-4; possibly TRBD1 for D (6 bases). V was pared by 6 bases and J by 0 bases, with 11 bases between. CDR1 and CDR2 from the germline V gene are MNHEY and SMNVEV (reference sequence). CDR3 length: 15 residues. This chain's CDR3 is CASRPRGTTNEKLFF. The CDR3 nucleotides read TGTGCCAGCAGACCGAGGGGGACAACTAATGAAAAACTGTTTTTT.

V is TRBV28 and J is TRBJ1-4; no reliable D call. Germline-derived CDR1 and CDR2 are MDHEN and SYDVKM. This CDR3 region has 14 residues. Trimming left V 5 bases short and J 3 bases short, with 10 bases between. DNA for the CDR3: TGTGCCAGCAGTGAAATCCGGGCTAATGAAAAACTGTTTTTT. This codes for CASSEIRANEKLFF.

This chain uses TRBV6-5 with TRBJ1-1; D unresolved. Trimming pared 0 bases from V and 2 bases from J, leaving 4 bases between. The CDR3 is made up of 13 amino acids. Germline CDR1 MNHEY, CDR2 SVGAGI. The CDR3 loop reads CASSYSTNTEAFF. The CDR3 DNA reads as TGTGCCAGCAGTTACTCGACTAACACTGAAGCTTTCTTT.

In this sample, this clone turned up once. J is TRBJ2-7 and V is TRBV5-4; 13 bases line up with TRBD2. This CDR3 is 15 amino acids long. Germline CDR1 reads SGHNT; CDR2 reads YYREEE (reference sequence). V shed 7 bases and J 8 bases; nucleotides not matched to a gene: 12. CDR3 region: CASSPGLAGEGQQYF. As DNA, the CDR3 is TGTGCCAGCTCGCCTGGACTAGCGGGAGAGGGTCAGCAGTACTTC.

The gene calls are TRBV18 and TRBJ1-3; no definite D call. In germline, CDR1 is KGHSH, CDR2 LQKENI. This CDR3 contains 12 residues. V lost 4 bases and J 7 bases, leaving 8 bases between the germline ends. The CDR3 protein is CASSHNGNTIYF. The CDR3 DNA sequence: TGTGCCAGCTCACATAATGGGAACACCATATATTTT.

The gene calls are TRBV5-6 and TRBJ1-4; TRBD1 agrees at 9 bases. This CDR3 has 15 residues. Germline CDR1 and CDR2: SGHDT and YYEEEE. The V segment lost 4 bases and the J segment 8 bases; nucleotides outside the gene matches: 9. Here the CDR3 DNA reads TGTGCCAGCAGCGAAAGGACAGGGGTATTGGAAAAACTGTTTTTT. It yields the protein CASSERTGVLEKLFF.

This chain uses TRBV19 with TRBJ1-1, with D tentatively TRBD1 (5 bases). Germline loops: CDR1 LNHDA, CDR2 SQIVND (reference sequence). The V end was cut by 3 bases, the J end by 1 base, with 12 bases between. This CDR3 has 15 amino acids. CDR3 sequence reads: CASSMGPRKNTEAFF. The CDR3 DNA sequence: TGTGCCAGTAGTATGGGACCCAGAAAGAACACTGAAGCTTTCTTT.

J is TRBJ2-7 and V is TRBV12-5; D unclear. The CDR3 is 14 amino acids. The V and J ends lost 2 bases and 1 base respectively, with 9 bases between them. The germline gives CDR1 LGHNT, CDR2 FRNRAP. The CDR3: CASGLSGSSYEQYF. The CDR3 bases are TGTGCTAGTGGTTTGTCGGGCTCTTCCTACGAGCAGTACTTC.

CDR3 protein: CASSSSTVTEAFF. CDR3 coding DNA: TGTGCCAGCAGCAGTTCGACAGTCACTGAAGCTTTCTTT. V is TRBV7-9 and J is TRBJ1-1; possible D gene TRBD1, 5 bases. CDR3 size: 13 residues. Trimming cost V 5 bases and J 4 bases, with 11 bases left between them. Germline V gene lookup returns CDR1 SEHNR and CDR2 FQNEAQ (reference sequence).